The source of this T cell receptor beta chain is a study of regulatory T cells in long-lasting Graves disease (dated by TCRdb to about 2021). For context, the study as a whole: Persistent Graves' disease was defined as antithyroid drug treatment for over 5 years with persistently positive TSH receptor autoantibodies. Patients with persistent Graves' disease were compared with patients with newly diagnosed Graves' disease using TCR sequencing and RNA sequencing of peripheral blood. The study took place in China and was registered as a clinical trial. A total of roughly 35 samples underwent TCR sequencing, from about 13 patients with persistent Graves' disease and some 20 patients with newly diagnosed Graves' disease. Persistent Graves' disease patients in the clinical cohort had taken antithyroid drugs for 9 to 11 years on average.

Library generation was performed with multiplex PCR. Sequencing relied on an Illumina HiSeq 4000. TCR beta libraries were built with iRepertoire HTBI primers and Arm-PCR amplification of CDR3 regions. Before sequencing, the PCR products went through gel purification. In the source study's methods: Across samples, about 63 TRBV and 15 or so TRBJ segments were identified and used for gene usage analysis of CDR3 amino acid clonotypes. COPE and FqMerger were used to merge filtered high-quality paired reads into contigs. BLAST was used to align contigs to IMGT TRBV, TRBD and TRBJ reference genes, and CDR3 was defined according to IMGT. Any clonotype with a frequency above 0.1% was classified as a highly expanded clone. Repertoire diversity was measured by Shannon entropy, and V-J evenness by the Gini coefficient. Public clonotypes were defined as clonotypes shared by more than one individual. TCRdb took the public reads, trimmed them with fastp at Q25, ran MiXCR for clone calling and kept in-frame beta chains. Identical CDR3 protein sequences are pooled into one entry, listed with their most common genes and DNA. Clone size and V and J calls follow TCRdb, not the original study. The sample includes a few hundred thousand distinct CDR3 sequences, with about 20% observed a single time. The leading ten clones occupy approximately 28% of the sample.

On the study overall, not on this receptor specifically: TRBV28, TRBJ1-2 and TRBJ2-5 were preferentially used in persistent disease, while TRBV20-1 and TRBJ2-1 were favored in newly diagnosed disease. Compared with newly diagnosed patients, persistent Graves' disease patients had lower TCR Shannon entropy and fewer highly expanded clones, which suggests clonal expansion. Because the primary lesion, thyroid tissue, could not be accessed, the study looked at peripheral blood alone. The authors acknowledged the small sample size as a limitation that may reduce accuracy. Patients with persistent disease shared more public clonotypes (approximately 2,500) than newly diagnosed patients did (about 1,000). Sequencing and analysis were limited to the TCR beta chain.

The meaning of the sample's time point label: persistent/refractory GD, antithyroid drugs over 5 years with positive TRAb. For both TCR sequencing and RNA sequencing, RNA was extracted from PBMCs using TRIzol. Graves' disease was diagnosed according to American Thyroid Association guidelines. The patients came from an endocrinology department in Xi'an, China. From each patient, 8 to 10 milliliters of peripheral blood was collected into an EDTA anticoagulant tube. Ficoll Paque Plus density gradient separation was used to isolate PBMCs, and no further T cell sorting was performed. An Agilent 2100 Bioanalyzer and agarose gel were used to assess RNA quality, and a NanoDrop 2000 was used to measure RNA concentration. CDR1 is given as MNHEY and CDR2 as SVGAGI, both from the germline V gene. The CDR3 numbers 15 residues from cysteine through phenylalanine. Just CDR3 DNA is preserved here, 45 bases in frame from base 1. V and J are truncated by 1 base and 1 base respectively, leaving an intervening sequence of 10 bases.

This clonotype was counted ten times or more. Its target antigen remains unknown. Nothing much larger sits one base from this clone, and base qualities are not available. Here the sequenced sample was peripheral blood mononuclear cells (PBMCs), taken when the disease was refractory, from a patient treated with antithyroid drugs. This receptor was identified in a female donor with Graves disease. The V and J genes are TRBV6-5 and TRBJ1-1, with a weak D call of TRBD1 (6 bases match). The DNA sequence is TGTGCCAGCAGTTACTATGGACAGCCGAACACTGAAGCTTTCTTT. Its coded protein is CASSYYGQPNTEAFF.